This T cell receptor (beta chain) was captured by sequencing in a study of T cells in Graves' hyperthyroidism and ophthalmopathy. CDR1 and CDR2 (germline): MNHNS, SASEGT. V gave up 3 bases and J gave up 7 bases, with 18 bases separating them. The CDR3 has 15 residues. The investigators amplified TCR beta CDR3 regions from RNA transcripts. With the HTBI primer set, the TCR CDR3 went through a first round of RT-PCR. A single record per CDR3 protein comes from TCRdb applying MiXCR to the multiplex PCR reads. The sample includes around 350,000 distinct CDR3 sequences, about 18% seen only once; the top ten take 3.7%. Uncontrolled infections, other autoimmune diseases, pregnancy or lactation led to exclusion of patients.

The clonotype comes from a woman younger than 30 with Graves' hyperthyroidism. The V call is TRBV6-1, the J call TRBJ1-1, with a weak D call TRBD1 (5 bases). Material for sequencing was blood. The CDR3 nucleotides read TGTGCCAGCAGTGAGGCCGGAGGGTGGGGGTATGAAGCTTTCTTT. Translated, it gives CASSEAGGWGYEAFF.